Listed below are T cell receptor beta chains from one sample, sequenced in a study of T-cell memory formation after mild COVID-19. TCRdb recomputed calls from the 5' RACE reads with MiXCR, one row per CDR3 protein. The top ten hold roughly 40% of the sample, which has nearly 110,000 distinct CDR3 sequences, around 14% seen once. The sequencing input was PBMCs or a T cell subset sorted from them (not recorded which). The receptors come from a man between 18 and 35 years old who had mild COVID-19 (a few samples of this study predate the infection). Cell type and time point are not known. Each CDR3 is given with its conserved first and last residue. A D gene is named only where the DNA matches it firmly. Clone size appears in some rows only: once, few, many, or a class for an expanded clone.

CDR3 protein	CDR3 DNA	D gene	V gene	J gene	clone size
CASRGGTGAFF	TGTGCCAGCAGGGGCGGGACTGGGGCTTTCTTT	NA	TRBV7-9	TRBJ1-1	few
CASSPALSTDTQYF	TGTGCCAGCTCTCCAGCCCTAAGCACAGATACGCAGTATTTT	NA	TRBV18	TRBJ2-3	NA
CASSQEASEETQYF	TGCGCCAGCAGCCAAGAGGCTAGCGAAGAGACCCAGTACTTC	NA	TRBV4-1	TRBJ2-5	few
CASSLGNQPQHF	TGTGCCAGCAGCTTAGGAAATCAGCCCCAGCATTTT	NA	TRBV7-8	TRBJ1-5	many
CASSKSERTGGYTF	TGTGCCAGCAGCAAAAGTGAGCGGACCGGAGGCTACACCTTC	NA	TRBV21-1	TRBJ1-2	few
CASSLDGAVEQFF	TGTGCCAGCAGCTTAGACGGGGCCGTGGAGCAGTTCTTC	NA	TRBV7-9	TRBJ2-1	few
CASSPRFANTGELFF	TGTGCCAGCAGCCCAAGGTTCGCGAACACCGGGGAGCTGTTTTTT	NA	TRBV11-2	TRBJ2-2	NA
CATSDFTSGGLRRELFF	TGTGCCACCAGTGATTTCACTAGCGGGGGCCTGCGACGGGAGCTGTTTTTT	TRBD2	TRBV24-1	TRBJ2-2	many
CATSDPLAGGDTQYF	TGTGCCACCAGTGACCCTCTAGCGGGGGGAGATACGCAGTATTTT	TRBD2	TRBV24-1	TRBJ2-3	NA
CASSLLTSGTYEQYF	TGTGCCAGCAGCTTACTCACTAGCGGGACCTACGAGCAGTACTTC	TRBD2	TRBV7-9	TRBJ2-7	few
CATSPGTESITDTQYF	TGTGCCACGTCCCCGGGGACAGAATCAATCACAGATACGCAGTATTTT	TRBD1	TRBV24-1	TRBJ2-3	NA
CAGGLDPGELFF	TGTGCCGGGGGGTTGGACCCCGGGGAGCTGTTTTTT	NA	TRBV2	TRBJ2-2	NA
CASSTTGLQETQYF	TGCGCCAGCAGCACGACAGGCCTCCAAGAGACCCAGTACTTC	NA	TRBV5-1	TRBJ2-5	few
CASLGEYNEQFF	TGTGCCAGCTTGGGAGAGTACAATGAGCAGTTCTTC	NA	TRBV6-2/TRBV6-3	TRBJ2-1	few
CASSRVEGAATKQYF	TGTGCCAGCTCACGAGTCGAGGGGGCGGCTACGAAGCAGTACTTC	TRBD1	TRBV18	TRBJ2-7	NA
CATSDPGAPGGTGELFF	TGTGCCACCAGTGATCCCGGGGCCCCTGGAGGTACCGGGGAGCTGTTTTTT	NA	TRBV24-1	TRBJ2-2	NA
CASSQEGQGFRGEAFF	TGCGCCAGCAGCCAAGAGGGACAGGGGTTTAGGGGTGAAGCTTTCTTT	TRBD1	TRBV4-3	TRBJ1-1	many
CASSSGDRGRYEQYF	TGTGCCAGCAGCTCGGGGGACAGGGGGCGTTACGAGCAGTACTTC	TRBD1	TRBV7-2	TRBJ2-7	many
CASSQEARSNQPQHF	TGTGCCAGCAGCCAAGAGGCGAGAAGCAATCAGCCCCAGCATTTT	NA	TRBV4-2	TRBJ1-5	few
CASSPAGQGNEQFF	TGTGCCAGCAGCCCAGCGGGACAGGGGAATGAGCAGTTCTTC	TRBD1	TRBV11-3	TRBJ2-1	few
CASSANRNEQYF	TGTGCCAGCAGCGCCAACAGGAACGAGCAGTACTTC	NA	TRBV6-1	TRBJ2-7	many
CASRATTGITEAFF	TGTGCCAGCAGGGCCACCACAGGGATCACTGAAGCTTTCTTT	NA	TRBV9	TRBJ1-1	few
CASRPAGRVTEAFF	TGCGCCAGCAGACCCGCGGGCAGAGTCACTGAAGCTTTCTTT	NA	TRBV4-1	TRBJ1-1	few
CASSLYPGMAGELFF	TGTGCCAGCAGCTTATATCCAGGGATGGCCGGGGAGCTGTTTTTT	NA	TRBV7-2	TRBJ2-2	NA
CASSLGGYNSPLHF	TGCGCCAGCAGCTTGGGTGGTTATAATTCACCCCTCCACTTT	NA	TRBV5-1	TRBJ1-6	NA
CASRARGGSETQYF	TGTGCCAGCCGGGCGCGGGGGGGATCGGAGACCCAGTACTTC	TRBD2	TRBV6-6	TRBJ2-5	NA
CATSRGQFTEAFF	TGTGCCACCAGCAGGGGACAGTTCACTGAAGCTTTCTTT	TRBD1	TRBV15	TRBJ1-1	NA
CASSSDQNQPQHF	TGTGCCAGCAGTTCGGACCAGAATCAGCCCCAGCATTTT	NA	TRBV27	TRBJ1-5	few
CASSPEVSSDNEQFF	TGTGCCAGCTCACCAGAGGTTAGCTCCGACAATGAGCAGTTCTTC	NA	TRBV18	TRBJ2-1	NA
CASSQGTADTQYF	TGTGCCAGCAGCCAAGGTACCGCAGATACGCAGTATTTT	NA	TRBV6-2/TRBV6-3	TRBJ2-3	few
CASSLAGAEGHSYNEQFF	TGCGCCAGCAGCTTGGCGGGGGCCGAGGGTCACTCCTACAATGAGCAGTTCTTC	NA	TRBV5-1	TRBJ2-1	many
CASSGREADTQYF	TGTGCCAGCAGTGGCAGGGAGGCAGATACGCAGTATTTT	NA	TRBV2	TRBJ2-3	once
CASSLVAGGSYNEQFF	TGTGCCAGCAGCTTAGTTGCGGGGGGCTCCTACAATGAGCAGTTCTTC	TRBD2	TRBV7-9	TRBJ2-1	NA
CATGQGPSQPQHF	TGTGCCACCGGACAGGGGCCGAGTCAGCCCCAGCATTTT	TRBD1	TRBV6-2/TRBV6-3	TRBJ1-5	NA
CASSLWGQGELATEAFF	TGTGCCAGCAGTTTATGGGGACAGGGGGAACTGGCCACTGAAGCTTTCTTT	TRBD1	TRBV28	TRBJ1-1	NA
CASSSPLAGGNNEQFF	TGCGCCAGCAGCTCTCCACTAGCGGGGGGCAACAATGAGCAGTTCTTC	TRBD2	TRBV5-1	TRBJ2-1	few
CASSAAGSSYNEQFF	TGTGCCAGCAGCGCGGCGGGGAGCTCCTACAATGAGCAGTTCTTC	NA	TRBV7-9	TRBJ2-1	once
CASSQVHGGRIEGETQYF	TGCGCCAGCAGCCAAGTCCACGGCGGGCGAATCGAAGGGGAGACCCAGTACTTC	NA	TRBV4-1	TRBJ2-5	NA
CASSQDPSFPNYGYTF	TGCGCCAGCAGCCAAGATCCATCATTCCCGAACTATGGCTACACCTTC	NA	TRBV4-1	TRBJ1-2	NA
CSVEVAGEQDTQYF	TGCAGCGTTGAAGTAGCGGGGGAGCAAGATACGCAGTATTTT	TRBD2	TRBV29-1	TRBJ2-3	once
CASSPPPGRFRYGYTF	TGTGCCAGCTCACCACCTCCGGGGCGATTTCGGTATGGCTACACCTTC	NA	TRBV18	TRBJ1-2	NA
CASSSTGGNTEAFF	TGTGCCAGCAGCTCGACAGGGGGCAACACTGAAGCTTTCTTT	TRBD1	TRBV7-9	TRBJ1-1	few
CASSLARRGSGYGYTF	TGTGCCAGCAGCTTAGCGCGTCGGGGCTCGGGCTATGGCTACACCTTC	NA	TRBV7-2	TRBJ1-2	NA
CASSPGRGAEETQYF	TGTGCCAGCAGCCCAGGACGGGGGGCAGAAGAGACCCAGTACTTC	NA	TRBV7-3	TRBJ2-5	once
CASSPPRRLGRSYEQYF	TGTGCCAGCAGCCCCCCGAGGCGATTAGGACGCTCCTACGAGCAGTACTTC	NA	TRBV6-6	TRBJ2-7	few
CASSLDMVSPLHF	TGTGCCAGCAGCTTAGACATGGTCTCACCCCTCCACTTT	NA	TRBV5-5	TRBJ1-6	few
CASSQSGSALNSPLHF	TGCGCCAGCAGCCAGAGTGGGTCAGCTCTAAATTCACCCCTCCACTTT	NA	TRBV4-1	TRBJ1-6	NA
CASSLGRVHEQYF	TGTGCCAGCAGTTTAGGCAGGGTCCACGAGCAGTACTTC	NA	TRBV27	TRBJ2-7	many
CSVEGSTENNEKLFF	TGCAGCGTTGAAGGTTCGACAGAGAATAATGAAAAACTGTTTTTT	NA	TRBV29-1	TRBJ1-4	NA
CASSQDLTREPQHF	TGCGCCAGCAGCCAAGATCTTACTAGGGAGCCCCAGCATTTT	NA	TRBV4-3	TRBJ1-5	few
CASSRDMGMNTEAFF	TGTGCCAGCAGCCGGGACATGGGAATGAACACTGAAGCTTTCTTT	NA	TRBV5-6	TRBJ1-1	NA
CSARGGGPTEAFF	TGCAGTGCTAGAGGAGGGGGACCCACTGAAGCTTTCTTT	NA	TRBV20-1	TRBJ1-1	NA
CASSLALVGTNEKLFF	TGTGCCAGCAGCTTAGCGCTAGTGGGAACTAATGAAAAACTGTTTTTT	NA	TRBV7-9	TRBJ1-4	few
CASSSAGGSYNEQFF	TGTGCCAGCAGCTCCGCGGGGGGATCCTACAATGAGCAGTTCTTC	TRBD2	TRBV7-6	TRBJ2-1	few
CASSLVQGIYF	TGTGCCAGCAGTTTAGTCCAGGGCATATATTTT	NA	TRBV12-3/TRBV12-4	TRBJ1-3	many
CASNLGVNTEAFF	TGTGCCAGTAACCTAGGAGTGAACACTGAAGCTTTCTTT	NA	TRBV19	TRBJ1-1	NA
CAISTGGRGGETQYF	TGTGCCATCAGCACAGGGGGCCGAGGGGGAGAGACCCAGTACTTC	TRBD1	TRBV10-3	TRBJ2-5	NA